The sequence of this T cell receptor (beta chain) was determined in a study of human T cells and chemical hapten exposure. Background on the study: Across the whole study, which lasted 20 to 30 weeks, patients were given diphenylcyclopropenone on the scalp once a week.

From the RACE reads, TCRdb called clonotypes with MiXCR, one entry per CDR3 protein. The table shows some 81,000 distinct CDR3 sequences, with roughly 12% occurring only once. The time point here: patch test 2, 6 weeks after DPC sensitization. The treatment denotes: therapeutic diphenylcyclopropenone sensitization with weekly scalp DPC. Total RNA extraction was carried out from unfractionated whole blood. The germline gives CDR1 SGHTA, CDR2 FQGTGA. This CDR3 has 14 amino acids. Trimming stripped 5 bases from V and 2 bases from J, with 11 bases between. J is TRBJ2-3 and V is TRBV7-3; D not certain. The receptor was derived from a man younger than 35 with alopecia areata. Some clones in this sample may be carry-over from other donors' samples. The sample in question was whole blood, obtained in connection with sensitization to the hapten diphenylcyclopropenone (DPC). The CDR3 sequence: CASSQLRVTDTQYF. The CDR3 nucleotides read TGTGCCAGCAGCCAATTAAGGGTCACAGATACGCAGTATTTT. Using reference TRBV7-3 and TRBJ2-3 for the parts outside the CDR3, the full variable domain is GAGVSQTPSNKVTEKGKYVELRCDPISGHTALYWYRQSLGQGPEFLIYFQGTGAADDSGLPNDRFFAVRPEGSVSTLKIQRTERGDSAVYLCASSQLRVTDTQYFGPGTRLTVL.